The 24 T cell receptor beta chains presented below share a single source sample, sequenced in a study of cytomegalovirus exposure and HLA in healthy donors (dated by TCRdb to the late 2010s). The library was produced with the immunoSEQ multiplex PCR assay. For the multiplex PCR, a mixture combining 60 forward primers for TCR Vbeta segments and 13 reverse primers for TCR Jbeta segments was used. TCRdb took over this immuneACCESS table, retaining in-frame rearrangements with V and J assigned. Such tables are incomplete; in checked studies, under half of the missing clones stem from an unresolved V gene, and the remainder is unexplained. In this sample the table shows roughly 160,000 clones, more than 60% of which occur a single time. The top ten clones comprise 2.5% to 3.5% of the sample. Input material: PBMCs. These TCRs come from a woman aged 45-59 years in good health and CMV-seropositive.

This chain uses TRBV4-3 with TRBJ2-1, with 7 bases that match TRBD2. The V gene's germline CDR1 is LGHNA and CDR2 YSLEER. The CDR3 runs to 15 residues. With 6 bases clipped from V and 8 bases from J, the junction kept 13 bases outside the gene matches. The DNA for the CDR3 is TGCGCCAGCAGGTGGAGGCTAGCGGCGGGGGATGAGCAGTTCTTC. This sequence encodes CASRWRLAAGDEQFF.

The chain carries TRBV19 and TRBJ1-5; 8 bases align to TRBD1. The CDR3 runs to 16 residues. Per the germline V gene, CDR1 is LNHDA and CDR2 is SQIVND (reference sequence). The V segment lost 4 bases and the J segment 7 bases; nucleotides outside the gene matches: 12. CDR3 DNA: TGTGCCAGTAGTAGGACAGGGCAATATATAATGCAGCCCCAGCATTTT. Encoded protein: CASSRTGQYIMQPQHF.

As for this clone: Other DNA sequences in this specimen translate into the identical CDR3. The rearrangement joins TRBV18 to TRBJ1-5; 12 bases line up with TRBD1. CDR1 and CDR2 from the germline V gene are KGHSH and LQKENI. This CDR3 spans 15 amino acids. Trimming cost V 6 bases and J 7 bases; bases outside gene matches: 7. DNA for the CDR3: TGTGCCAGCTCCCCGGGACAGGGGGCAGGGCAGCCCCAGCATTTT. It translates to CASSPGQGAGQPQHF.

CDR3 residues: CAASTSGGSTDTQYF. In DNA, the CDR3 is TGTGCCGCATCAACTAGCGGCGGGAGCACAGATACGCAGTATTTT. V and J are TRBV10-3 and TRBJ2-3, with 8 nucleotides matching TRBD2. Trimming removed 11 bases from V and 0 bases from J; junction bases left unmatched: 10. Germline CDR1 and CDR2: ENHRY and SYGVKD. The CDR3 sequence is 15 residues long.

The genes are TRBV18 and TRBJ2-5; 12 bases are shared with TRBD1. V lost 0 bases and J lost 11; bases outside the gene matches: 10. This CDR3 has 16 residues. Germline V gene lookup returns CDR1 KGHSH and CDR2 LQKENI. The CDR3 DNA follows: TGTGCCAGCTCACCACCGGCGGGACAGGGGGCGCGAGAGCAGTACTTC. It yields the protein CASSPPAGQGAREQYF. Together with reference TRBV18 and TRBJ2-5, the CDR3 gives the full variable domain: NAGVMQNPRHLVRRRGQEARLRCSPMKGHSHVYWYRQLPEEGLKFMVYLQKENIIDESGMPKERFSAEFPKEGPSILRIQQVVRGDSAAYFCASSPPAGQGAREQYFGPGTRLLVL.

V gene TRBV19 combines with J gene TRBJ1-1; D not certain. V shed 7 bases and J shed 0 bases, with 9 bases lying between them. Germline V gene data show CDR1 as LNHDA and CDR2 as SQIVND (reference sequence). The CDR3 loop spans 13 amino acids. CDR3 in DNA: TGTGCCAGTACCCCGCCGGTGAACACTGAAGCTTTCTTT. It codes for CASTPPVNTEAFF.

V gene TRBV27 combines with J gene TRBJ2-3, with D possibly TRBD2 on 6 matching bases. The CDR3 has 12 residues. With 4 bases removed from V and 5 bases from J, the gap between germline ends came to 7 bases. Germline V gives CDR1 MNHEY, CDR2 SMNVEV (reference sequence). The CDR3 DNA is TGTGCCAGCAGTTCGCGGGGAGATACGCAGTATTTT. Translated, it gives CASSSRGDTQYF.

The chain links TRBV27 to TRBJ2-7, with D perhaps matching TRBD1 (6 bases). This CDR3 comprises 12 residues. CDR1 and CDR2 (germline): MNHEY, SMNVEV (reference sequence). The V end lost 6 bases, the J end lost 1 base, and 7 bases lay between the germline ends. The CDR3 sequence is CASRGQSYEQYF. The DNA for the CDR3 is TGTGCCAGCAGAGGACAGTCCTACGAGCAGTACTTC.

V gene TRBV7-9 combines with J gene TRBJ1-1; D is undetermined. CDR3 length: 13 amino acids. V lost 3 bases to trimming and J lost 5 bases, with 10 bases between them. CDR1 SEHNR and CDR2 FQNEAQ come from the germline V gene (reference sequence). CDR3 in amino acids: CASSFTGVTEAFF. The CDR3 region has the DNA TGTGCCAGCAGCTTTACGGGTGTGACTGAAGCTTTCTTT.

This rearrangement joins TRBV2 to TRBJ2-5; TRBD2 aligns across 7 bases. Germline V CDR1 and CDR2: SNHLY, FYNNEI. Unmatched junction bases numbered 10, after V lost 8 bases and J lost 1 base. This CDR3 contains 15 residues. The CDR3 DNA follows: TGTGCCAGCTACATAGCGGGCCCGTCCCAAGAGACCCAGTACTTC. Protein: CASYIAGPSQETQYF.

The chain carries TRBV28 and TRBJ1-1, with 7 bases fitting TRBD1. CDR3 size: 16 residues. Germline-derived CDR1 and CDR2 are MDHEN and SYDVKM. V shed 7 bases, J shed 1 base, and the junction held 12 bases outside the gene matches. This chain's CDR3 is CASTLFSTGKNTEAFF. The CDR3 DNA sequence: TGTGCCAGCACTTTGTTTTCGACAGGGAAGAACACTGAAGCTTTCTTT.

This chain connects TRBV13 to TRBJ2-2; 14 bases match TRBD2. Losses at the gene ends were 5 bases for V and 6 bases for J; bases not matched to a gene: 8. Per the germline V gene, CDR1 is PRHDT and CDR2 is FYEKMQ (reference sequence). The CDR3 extends over 17 amino acids. The CDR3 sequence is CASSPGTSGRLAGELFF. CDR3 DNA sequence: TGTGCCAGCAGCCCCGGGACTAGCGGGAGATTGGCCGGGGAGCTGTTTTTT.

J is TRBJ2-7 and V is TRBV7-2, with 8 bases matching TRBD2. This CDR3 region has 15 residues. The germline gives CDR1 SGHTA, CDR2 FQGNSA. Unmatched junction bases numbered 9, after V lost 6 bases and J lost 2 bases. The CDR3 loop is CASSFTTGGAYEQYF. The CDR3 DNA reads TGTGCCAGCAGTTTTACGACGGGGGGGGCCTACGAGCAGTACTTC.

The gene calls are TRBV11-3 and TRBJ2-3; unclear D gene. This CDR3 is 13 amino acids long. V was clipped by 0 bases and J by 4 bases, with 5 bases between them. Germline V gene data show CDR1 as SGHNT and CDR2 as YENEEA. The CDR3 loop reads CASSLEASDTQYF. The CDR3 nucleotides are TGTGCCAGCAGCTTAGAGGCCTCAGATACGCAGTATTTT.

The chain links TRBV30 to TRBJ1-1; 7 nucleotides align to TRBD1. This CDR3 comprises 17 residues. Trimming removed 2 bases from V and 4 bases from J; junction bases left unmatched: 16. Germline V gives CDR1 GTSNPN, CDR2 SVGIG (reference sequence). The DNA for the CDR3 is TGTGCCTGGAGTACCCCTTGGGACAGTCTGGTCCTCACTGAAGCTTTCTTT. Translated, it gives CAWSTPWDSLVLTEAFF. The whole variable domain, remainder taken from reference TRBV30 and TRBJ1-1, is SQTIHQWPATLVQPVGSPLSLECTVEGTSNPNLYWYRQAAGRGLQLLFYSVGIGQISSEVPQNLSASRPQDRQFILSSKKLLLSDSGFYLCAWSTPWDSLVLTEAFFGQGTRLTVV.

V is TRBV18 and J is TRBJ1-1; 8 nucleotides match TRBD1. V shed 5 bases and J 7 bases; nucleotides not matched to a gene: 12. The germline CDR1 and CDR2 sequences are KGHSH and LQKENI. CDR3 length: 15 amino acids. CDR3 coding DNA: TGTGCCAGCTCATATAAGACGGGACAGGTGATTGAAGCTTTCTTT. This translates into CASSYKTGQVIEAFF. Full variable domain (missing parts from reference TRBV18 and TRBJ1-1): NAGVMQNPRHLVRRRGQEARLRCSPMKGHSHVYWYRQLPEEGLKFMVYLQKENIIDESGMPKERFSAEFPKEGPSILRIQQVVRGDSAAYFCASSYKTGQVIEAFFGQGTRLTVV.

V is TRBV29-1 and J is TRBJ2-1, with TRBD2 matching 12 bases. Germline lookup yields CDR1 SQVTM and CDR2 ANQGSEA. CDR3 length equals 15 residues. The trim removed 3 bases at V and 2 bases at J, leaving 2 bases unmatched. CDR3 nucleotides: TGCAGCGTTGAGACTAGCGGGGGTCCCTACAATGAGCAGTTCTTC. It is translated as CSVETSGGPYNEQFF.

This chain connects TRBV11-2 to TRBJ2-7; 7 nucleotides match TRBD1. The CDR3 length is 19 residues. V shed 0 bases, J shed 3 bases, and the junction held 17 bases outside the gene matches. Germline V CDR1 and CDR2: SGHAT, FQNNGV. CDR3 DNA sequence: TGTGCCAGCAGCTTAGACCACCTGCTTACAGGGGCGCCTATCTACGAGCAGTACTTC. Protein product: CASSLDHLLTGAPIYEQYF. The full variable domain, its missing parts supplied by reference TRBV11-2 and TRBJ2-7, is EAGVAQSPRYKIIEKRQSVAFWCNPISGHATLYWYQQILGQGPKLLIQFQNNGVVDDSQLPKDRFSAERLKGVDSTLKIQPAKLEDSAVYLCASSLDHLLTGAPIYEQYFGPGTRLTVT.

The sample holds a few counts of this clone. The chain couples TRBV2 to TRBJ2-1; no definite D call. Trimming took off 2 bases at V and 6 bases at J, with 8 bases between the two ends. This CDR3 spans 13 amino acids. Looked up from germline, CDR1 is SNHLY and CDR2 is FYNNEI. The CDR3 nucleotides are TGTGCCAGCAGTGAACGTTTCAGCAATGAGCAGTTCTTC. Amino acid sequence: CASSERFSNEQFF. The variable domain in full, with the rest retrieved from reference TRBV2 and TRBJ2-1, is EPEVTQTPSHQVTQMGQEVILRCVPISNHLYFYWYRQILGQKVEFLVSFYNNEISEKSEIFDDQFSVERPDGSNFTLKIRSTKLEDSAMYFCASSERFSNEQFFGPGTRLTVL.

This clone was seen just once. This chain connects TRBV5-4 to TRBJ1-1; no reliable D call. The V gene's germline CDR1 is SGHNT and CDR2 YYREEE (reference sequence). Trimming took off 2 bases at V and 1 base at J, with 9 bases between the two ends. The CDR3 extends over 14 amino acids. CDR3 sequence reads: CASSFGGGNTEAFF. CDR3 DNA: TGTGCCAGCAGCTTCGGAGGAGGGAACACTGAAGCTTTCTTT.

The chain employs TRBV2 and TRBJ2-3, with TRBD2 matching over 13 bases. The CDR3 runs 15 residues. Germline V gene sequence: CDR1 SNHLY, CDR2 FYNNEI. The ends lost 8 bases at V and 3 bases at J; junction bases unmatched: 5. DNA of the CDR3: TGTGCCAGCCATACTAGCGGGAGGGCGACAGATACGCAGTATTTT. Translation gives CASHTSGRATDTQYF.

This clone was counted a single time. This rearrangement joins TRBV21-1 to TRBJ2-5; TRBD1 reflects the table's D call only, with no check against the DNA. Near its end, the DNA agrees better with TRBJ2-7, so the J call may be wrong. TRBV21-1 is given as a pseudogene. The CDR3 covers 15 residues. In nucleotides, the CDR3 is TGTGCCAGCAGCGTCCCGGGACAGGGGGCTTACGAGCAGTACTTC. Translated, it gives CASSVPGQGAYEQYF.

The rearrangement links TRBV5-4 to TRBJ2-5, with TRBD1 matching over 9 bases. CDR3 length: 14 amino acids. Losses at the gene ends were 4 bases for V and 5 bases for J; bases not matched to a gene: 6. From germline, CDR1 is SGHNT and CDR2 YYREEE (reference sequence). DNA of the CDR3: TGTGCCAGCAGCCCGGGACAGGGCAGGGAGACCCAGTACTTC. Translation: CASSPGQGRETQYF.

The genes are TRBV6-1 and TRBJ1-1; D call uncertain. The length of the CDR3 is 14 residues. Trimming removed 3 bases from V and 1 base from J, with 9 bases in between. Germline CDR1 is MNHNS and CDR2 is SASEGT. The CDR3 DNA is TGTGCCAGCAGTGAGGGCCCGGCGAACACTGAAGCTTTCTTT. It specifies CASSEGPANTEAFF.